A selection of T cell receptor beta chains follows, all from one sample in a study of molecular identifiers for immune sequencing clone quantification. TCRdb reprocessed the PCR reads with MiXCR, giving one entry per CDR3 protein. The table shows about 510,000 distinct CDR3 sequences, with roughly a fifth occurring only once. Sequencing was carried out using naive CD8+ T cells from blood, with Jurkat cell RNA spiked in. Receptors originate from a human donor in good health. Some libraries in this study had Jurkat cell RNA spiked in. CDR3s include the opening cysteine and the closing phenylalanine or tryptophan. D genes are given only for firm matches. Not all rows give a size; the values are once, few, many and, for expanded clones, a class.

CASSKVVFWGYQFF | TGTGCCAGCAGCAAAGTTGTATTTTGGGGGTATCAGTTCTTC | . | . | TRBJ2-1 | TRBV21-1
CASSQDQVGGLADTQYF | TGCGCCAGCAGCCAAGATCAAGTAGGCGGGTTGGCCGATACGCAGTATTTT | few | . | TRBJ2-3 | TRBV4-1
CASSEPGGSGQPQHF | TGTGCCAGCAGTGAGCCAGGGGGAAGTGGACAGCCCCAGCATTTT | . | TRBD1 | TRBJ1-5 | TRBV25-1
CASSHPRGQNTGELFF | TGTGCCAGCAGCCACCCTCGGGGTCAGAACACCGGGGAGCTGTTTTTT | . | . | TRBJ2-2 | TRBV3-1
CASSPGGSGLENEQFF | TGTGCCAGCTCACCAGGGGGCTCGGGACTAGAGAATGAGCAGTTCTTC | few | TRBD2 | TRBJ2-1 | TRBV18
CSARDQTSRGTGELFF | TGCAGTGCTAGAGATCAAACGTCGCGGGGCACCGGGGAGCTGTTTTTT | few | . | TRBJ2-2 | TRBV20-1
CASSVGFAPYEQYF | TGTGCCAGCAGCGTAGGTTTTGCCCCCTACGAGCAGTACTTC | many | . | TRBJ2-7 | TRBV9
CASRQPDRGRSSPLHF | TGTGCCAGTCGCCAGCCGGACAGGGGGCGAAGTTCACCCCTCCACTTT | few | TRBD1 | TRBJ1-6 | TRBV19
CASSITSDPQYEQYF | TGTGCCAGCAGTATTACTAGCGACCCGCAGTACGAGCAGTACTTC | few | TRBD2 | TRBJ2-7 | TRBV7-9
CASSYRPYNEQFF | TGTGCCAGCAGTTACAGACCCTACAATGAGCAGTTCTTC | . | . | TRBJ2-1 | TRBV6-5
CASSPPGTGHFEQYF | TGTGCCAGCAGCCCCCCCGGGACAGGTCATTTCGAGCAGTACTTC | many | TRBD1 | TRBJ2-7 | TRBV7-2
CASSADRGGSYEQYF | TGTGCCAGTAGTGCCGACAGGGGAGGCAGCTACGAGCAGTACTTC | many | TRBD1 | TRBJ2-7 | TRBV19
CASSLAGSGDTQYF | TGTGCCAGCAGCTTAGCGGGTTCGGGGGATACGCAGTATTTT | few | . | TRBJ2-3 | TRBV7-3
CASSLQPEAFF | TGTGCCAGCAGTCTTCAACCTGAAGCTTTCTTT | . | . | TRBJ1-1 | TRBV11-2
CASSNYPGQGVGEQYF | TGTGCCAGCAGTAACTACCCGGGACAGGGTGTAGGCGAGCAGTACTTC | few | TRBD1 | TRBJ2-7 | TRBV12-3/TRBV12-4
CATSLGQGNPNEQFF | TGTGCCACCAGTCTCGGGCAGGGGAACCCCAATGAGCAGTTCTTC | many | . | TRBJ2-1 | TRBV24-1
CSARGSTIYEQYF | TGCAGTGCTAGAGGCAGTACGATCTACGAGCAGTACTTC | few | . | TRBJ2-7 | TRBV20-1
CASSPSAGLHEQYF | TGTGCCAGCAGCCCGTCTGCGGGCCTCCACGAGCAGTACTTC | many | . | TRBJ2-7 | TRBV11-2
CAWSAGAGLYEQYF | TGTGCCTGGAGCGCAGGTGCGGGCTTGTACGAGCAGTACTTC | many | . | TRBJ2-7 | TRBV30
CASTPRPGTGLYEQYF | TGTGCCAGCACCCCCCGCCCGGGGACAGGGTTATACGAGCAGTACTTC | . | TRBD1 | TRBJ2-7 | TRBV12-3/TRBV12-4
CAVEPGQETQYF | TGTGCCGTGGAGCCGGGCCAGGAGACCCAGTACTTC | few | . | TRBJ2-5 | TRBV30
CSARDVGSASYEQYF | TGCAGTGCTAGAGATGTGGGGAGCGCTTCCTACGAGCAGTACTTC | few | . | TRBJ2-7 | TRBV20-1
CASSKAILEDRATYEQYF | TGTGCCAGCAGCAAAGCGATCTTAGAGGACAGGGCGACCTACGAGCAGTACTTC | few | . | TRBJ2-7 | TRBV21-1
CATSSRGNTGELFF | TGCGCCACCAGCAGTCGGGGGAACACCGGGGAGCTGTTTTTT | . | . | TRBJ2-2 | TRBV4-1
CAASDGTNEKLFF | TGTGCCGCCTCGGACGGAACTAATGAAAAACTGTTTTTT | many | . | TRBJ1-4 | TRBV7-9
CASSQWGRRTNEKLFF | TGTGCCAGCAGCCAGTGGGGGCGGAGAACTAATGAAAAACTGTTTTTT | few | . | TRBJ1-4 | TRBV5-6
CAWTRGAEQYF | TGTGCCTGGACTCGGGGGGCCGAGCAGTACTTC | . | . | TRBJ2-7 | TRBV30
CASSVKGAADEQYF | TGTGCCAGCAGCGTTAAAGGGGCCGCCGACGAGCAGTACTTC | few | . | TRBJ2-7 | TRBV9
CASGPGTGRNTEAFF | TGTGCTAGTGGACCCGGGACAGGACGAAACACTGAAGCTTTCTTT | many | TRBD1 | TRBJ1-1 | TRBV12-5
CSARDPSRTDYNSPLHF | TGCAGTGCTAGAGACCCATCCCGGACAGACTATAATTCACCCCTCCACTTT | . | . | TRBJ1-6 | TRBV20-1
CASSSGEWETSTDTQYF | TGTGCCAGCAGCTCAGGGGAGTGGGAGACTAGCACAGATACGCAGTATTTT | few | . | TRBJ2-3 | TRBV11-2
CATEAGGSSCNEQFF | TGTGCCACGGAAGCGGGGGGGAGCTCCTGCAATGAGCAGTTCTTC | once | TRBD2 | TRBJ2-1 | TRBV24-1
CSVLTGRDGTEAFF | TGCAGTGTTCTGACAGGGCGGGACGGAACTGAAGCTTTCTTT | few | TRBD1 | TRBJ1-1 | TRBV20-1
CASSIRGQGSQHF | TGTGCCAGTAGTATAAGGGGACAAGGGAGCCAGCATTTT | . | . | TRBJ1-5 | TRBV19
CSARDSGNSYEQYF | TGCAGTGCTAGAGATTCGGGCAACTCCTACGAGCAGTACTTC | many | . | TRBJ2-7 | TRBV20-1
CASQDLYEQYF | TGTGCCAGCCAGGACTTGTACGAGCAGTACTTC | . | . | TRBJ2-7 | TRBV19
CATSRDLGNTGELFF | TGTGCCACCAGCAGAGATCTCGGGAACACCGGGGAGCTGTTTTTT | . | . | TRBJ2-2 | TRBV15
CAWSSTRTRSGRAFF | TGTGCCTGGAGTTCGACCCGGACACGGAGCGGAAGGGCTTTCTTT | . | . | TRBJ1-1 | TRBV30
CASSSALLDRGSPYEQYF | TGTGCCAGCAGCTCCGCACTCCTTGACAGGGGAAGTCCCTACGAGCAGTACTTC | . | TRBD1 | TRBJ2-7 | TRBV11-2
CASGAGRLEAFF | TGTGCCAGCGGGGCAGGCCGGCTTGAAGCTTTCTTT | many | . | TRBJ1-1 | TRBV7-9
CASSFRRDSNQPQHF | TGTGCCAGCAGCTTCCGCAGGGATAGCAATCAGCCCCAGCATTTT | . | . | TRBJ1-5 | TRBV5-8
CASSASVYDTQYF | TGTGCCAGCAGTGCTTCGGTCTACGATACGCAGTATTTT | few | . | TRBJ2-3 | TRBV25-1
CASSYSRLGGEQYF | TGTGCCAGCAGTTACTCACGTCTAGGCGGGGAGCAGTACTTC | . | . | TRBJ2-7 | TRBV6-5
CASSLLSAGELFF | TGTGCCAGCAGCTTACTATCGGCCGGGGAGCTGTTTTTT | many | . | TRBJ2-2 | TRBV7-3
CASRDAGWNTEAFF | TGTGCCAGCAGAGACGCGGGGTGGAACACTGAAGCTTTCTTT | few | . | TRBJ1-1 | TRBV28
CSARATSGEYEQYF | TGCAGTGCTAGAGCGACGTCCGGGGAATACGAGCAGTACTTC | many | . | TRBJ2-7 | TRBV20-1
CSVVQTMNTEAFF | TGCAGCGTTGTCCAGACAATGAACACTGAAGCTTTCTTT | many | . | TRBJ1-1 | TRBV29-1
CAWSPLDGRAGELFF | TGTGCCTGGAGTCCCCTCGACGGGCGCGCCGGGGAGCTGTTTTTT | . | . | TRBJ2-2 | TRBV30
CASSSTWIEETQYF | TGTGCCAGCAGCTCGACTTGGATTGAGGAGACCCAGTACTTC | few | . | TRBJ2-5 | TRBV7-9
CASSLTSIQRGGLETQYF | TGTGCCAGCAGCTTAACCTCCATCCAGCGGGGGGGCTTGGAGACCCAGTACTTC | many | TRBD2 | TRBJ2-5 | TRBV7-8
CASSPSRTEYTDTQYF | TGTGCCAGCAGCCCCTCAAGGACCGAATACACAGATACGCAGTATTTT | many | . | TRBJ2-3 | TRBV7-8
CASSELAGSHDTQYF | TGTGCCAGCAGCGAACTAGCGGGGTCGCATGATACGCAGTATTTT | few | TRBD2 | TRBJ2-3 | TRBV9
CASSLALAGRSSYEQYF | TGTGCCAGCAGCTTGGCGCTAGCGGGGCGGAGCTCCTACGAGCAGTACTTC | few | TRBD2 | TRBJ2-7 | TRBV5-6
CASSQDWAGARELFF | TGCGCCAGCAGCCAAGATTGGGCAGGGGCCCGGGAGCTGTTTTTT | many | . | TRBJ2-2 | TRBV4-3